This TCR beta chain was retrieved from a study of response to subunit inactivated influenza vaccine. TCRdb passed the RT-PCR reads through MiXCR, listing each CDR3 protein once. The data show hundreds of thousands of distinct CDR3 sequences, around 13% seen once. Germline-derived CDR1 and CDR2 are LGHNA and YSLEER. The CDR3 has 15 amino acids. J was trimmed by 11 bases and V by 1 base; bases with no gene match: 12. The TCR was taken from a man in his fifties or sixties who received an inactivated influenza vaccine. V and J are TRBV4-3 and TRBJ2-3; 7 bases align to TRBD1. This specimen was PBMCs from blood, taken 45 days after vaccination. CDR3 protein: CASSQGRRGGAEQYF. CDR3 DNA sequence: TGCGCCAGCAGCCAAGGGCGGAGAGGGGGCGCCGAGCAGTATTTT.